The rows below give T cell receptor beta chains drawn from one sample of a study of CD8+CD57+ T cells in acquired aplastic anemia. A single record per CDR3 protein comes from TCRdb applying MiXCR to the reads. The table has more than 150,000 distinct CDR3 sequences, about 44% seen once; the top ten hold over 10%. Specimen: sorted CD4+, CD8+, or CD8+CD57+ T cells (not recorded which) from PBMCs. The receptors come from a human donor with aplastic anemia. CDR3s include the opening cysteine and the closing phenylalanine or tryptophan. The D gene is left open where the match is weak. For some rows the clone size is stated as once, few or many, or as a class when expanded; others skip it.

V: TRBV29-1
size: .
D: .
J: TRBJ1-1
CDR3: CSVQGLGTEAFF
DNA: TGCAGCGTTCAGGGGCTTGGCACTGAAGCTTTCTTT

V: TRBV10-3
size: few
D: TRBD1
J: TRBJ2-7
CDR3: CAISERDRGPGEQYF
DNA: TGTGCCATCAGTGAGCGGGACAGGGGGCCGGGAGAGCAGTACTTC

V: TRBV7-9
size: .
D: TRBD2
J: TRBJ2-5
CDR3: CASSLLSSGGAETQYF
DNA: TGTGCCAGCAGCTTATTGTCTAGCGGGGGGGCCGAGACCCAGTACTTC

V: TRBV12-3/TRBV12-4
size: .
D: TRBD1
J: TRBJ1-2
CDR3: CASSLVSGGGGYTF
DNA: TGTGCCAGCAGTTTAGTCTCAGGGGGGGGTGGCTACACCTTC

V: TRBV15
size: .
D: .
J: TRBJ2-5
CDR3: CATSRHQGTQYF
DNA: TGTGCCACCAGCAGACACCAGGGGACCCAGTACTTC

V: TRBV9
size: many
D: .
J: TRBJ1-3
CDR3: CASRLEGGNTIYF
DNA: TGTGCCAGCAGGCTTGAGGGTGGAAACACCATATATTTT

V: TRBV20-1
size: .
D: .
J: TRBJ2-1
CDR3: CSAPPAGYEQFF
DNA: TGCAGTGCCCCCCCGGCGGGTTATGAGCAGTTCTTC

V: TRBV20-1
size: .
D: TRBD1
J: TRBJ2-5
CDR3: CSARKQGAETQYF
DNA: TGCAGTGCTAGGAAACAGGGGGCAGAGACCCAGTACTTC

V: TRBV10-3
size: .
D: .
J: TRBJ1-6
CDR3: CASSEIIRNWSPLHF
DNA: TGTGCCAGCAGTGAAATAATAAGAAACTGGTCACCCCTCCACTTT

V: TRBV25-1
size: many
D: .
J: TRBJ2-1
CDR3: CASSKEGGPYNEQFF
DNA: TGTGCCAGCAGTAAGGAAGGAGGACCGTACAATGAGCAGTTCTTC

V: TRBV2
size: few
D: .
J: TRBJ1-1
CDR3: CASSLRGGGNTEAFF
DNA: TGTGCCAGCAGCCTACGTGGCGGGGGGAACACTGAAGCTTTCTTT

V: TRBV7-2
size: .
D: .
J: TRBJ1-6
CDR3: CASSLGPQYNSPLHF
DNA: TGTGCCAGCAGCTTAGGCCCGCAATATAATTCACCCCTCCACTTT

V: TRBV10-3
size: .
D: .
J: TRBJ1-6
CDR3: CATGGGSASPLHF
DNA: TGTGCCACCGGGGGGGGGTCGGCTTCACCCCTCCACTTT

V: TRBV7-8
size: .
D: .
J: TRBJ2-3
CDR3: CASSLVLGFTDTQYF
DNA: TGTGCCAGCAGCCTAGTCCTGGGATTCACAGATACGCAGTATTTT

V: TRBV7-2
size: few
D: .
J: TRBJ2-7
CDR3: CASSLDAAEQYF
DNA: TGTGCCAGCAGCTTAGATGCAGCGGAGCAGTACTTC

V: TRBV25-1
size: .
D: .
J: TRBJ1-5
CDR3: CASRQGLGVNQPQHF
DNA: TGTGCCAGCAGACAGGGTCTCGGGGTTAATCAGCCCCAGCATTTT

V: TRBV12-3/TRBV12-4
size: few
D: .
J: TRBJ2-7
CDR3: CASGPGTYEQYF
DNA: TGTGCCAGCGGACCGGGGACCTACGAGCAGTACTTC

V: TRBV7-6
size: .
D: TRBD1
J: TRBJ2-1
CDR3: CASSLAAQTGLNEQFF
DNA: TGTGCCAGCAGCTTAGCCGCCCAGACAGGGCTCAATGAGCAGTTCTTC

V: TRBV4-2
size: .
D: .
J: TRBJ1-1
CDR3: CASSQDSDARTASLNTEAFF
DNA: TGTGCCAGCAGCCAAGATTCGGATGCGCGGACAGCTAGTCTTAACACTGAAGCTTTCTTT

V: TRBV20-1
size: .
D: .
J: TRBJ2-3
CDR3: CSATMGLVADTQYF
DNA: TGCAGTGCCACTATGGGCCTAGTTGCAGATACGCAGTATTTT

V: TRBV12-3/TRBV12-4
size: few
D: .
J: TRBJ1-5
CDR3: CASSLDWGGRDQPQHF
DNA: TGTGCCAGCAGTTTAGATTGGGGGGGCCGTGATCAGCCCCAGCATTTT

V: TRBV19
size: .
D: TRBD1
J: TRBJ1-1
CDR3: CAITGQGKNTEAFF
DNA: TGTGCCATAACGGGACAGGGGAAGAACACTGAAGCTTTCTTT

V: TRBV7-6
size: .
D: .
J: TRBJ2-7
CDR3: CASSKMAPGISYEQYF
DNA: TGTGCCAGCAGCAAGATGGCACCCGGAATTTCCTACGAGCAGTACTTC

V: TRBV10-3
size: .
D: .
J: TRBJ2-1
CDR3: CAIGGGGNEQFF
DNA: TGTGCCATCGGTGGAGGGGGCAATGAGCAGTTCTTC

V: TRBV9
size: many
D: .
J: TRBJ2-1
CDR3: CASSREVGTNEQFF
DNA: TGTGCCAGCAGCCGGGAGGTCGGGACAAATGAGCAGTTCTTC

V: TRBV7-2
size: .
D: TRBD1
J: TRBJ2-1
CDR3: CASRRTGVDNEQFF
DNA: TGTGCCAGCAGAAGGACAGGGGTCGACAATGAGCAGTTCTTC

V: TRBV28
size: .
D: .
J: TRBJ1-5
CDR3: CASSLSGTDNQPQHF
DNA: TGTGCCAGCAGTTTGAGCGGCACAGACAATCAGCCCCAGCATTTT

V: TRBV30
size: few
D: .
J: TRBJ1-4
CDR3: CAWRGAGREKLFF
DNA: TGTGCCTGGAGGGGGGCAGGACGCGAAAAACTGTTTTTT

V: TRBV29-1
size: .
D: .
J: TRBJ2-7
CDR3: CSVVRPRTESYEQYF
DNA: TGCAGCGTTGTACGACCGAGGACAGAGAGCTACGAGCAGTACTTC

V: TRBV7-2
size: many
D: .
J: TRBJ1-3
CDR3: CARGWNGNTIYF
DNA: TGTGCCAGGGGGTGGAATGGAAACACCATATATTTT

V: TRBV24-1
size: many
D: .
J: TRBJ1-5
CDR3: CATSDPGQPSNQPQHF
DNA: TGTGCCACCAGTGACCCAGGACAACCTAGCAATCAGCCCCAGCATTTT

V: TRBV7-9
size: many
D: .
J: TRBJ2-3
CDR3: CATNSGSADTQYF
DNA: TGTGCCACCAACTCCGGGTCTGCAGATACGCAGTATTTT

V: TRBV6-1
size: .
D: .
J: TRBJ2-3
CDR3: CASSRATAYLSTDTQYF
DNA: TGTGCCAGCAGTCGGGCTACCGCTTACCTTAGCACAGATACGCAGTATTTT

V: TRBV2
size: many
D: .
J: TRBJ1-5
CDR3: CASSYLGDQPQHF
DNA: TGTGCCAGCAGCTATCTTGGCGATCAGCCCCAGCATTTT

V: TRBV2
size: .
D: .
J: TRBJ1-5
CDR3: CASSRMINQPQHF
DNA: TGTGCCAGCAGCCGGATGATCAATCAGCCCCAGCATTTT

V: TRBV27
size: .
D: .
J: TRBJ2-7
CDR3: CASSSKMGGAYEQYF
DNA: TGTGCCAGCAGTTCGAAAATGGGGGGCGCCTACGAGCAGTACTTC

V: TRBV2
size: many
D: .
J: TRBJ1-1
CDR3: CASKEFGRTNTEAFF
DNA: TGTGCCAGCAAAGAATTCGGACGGACAAACACTGAAGCTTTCTTT

V: TRBV19
size: .
D: TRBD2
J: TRBJ2-1
CDR3: CASSILAGGRNEQFF
DNA: TGTGCCAGTAGTATATTGGCGGGGGGGCGCAATGAGCAGTTCTTC

V: TRBV4-1
size: .
D: .
J: TRBJ1-2
CDR3: CASSQDQGGRGYTF
DNA: TGCGCCAGCAGCCAAGATCAAGGGGGACGTGGCTACACCTTC

V: TRBV20-1
size: .
D: TRBD1
J: TRBJ1-2
CDR3: CSAQGGVNYGYTF
DNA: TGCAGTGCTCAGGGGGGGGTAAACTATGGCTACACCTTC

V: TRBV5-1
size: .
D: .
J: TRBJ1-2
CDR3: CASSLEEYWGYTF
DNA: TGCGCCAGCAGCTTAGAGGAGTACTGGGGCTACACCTTC

V: TRBV2
size: .
D: TRBD2
J: TRBJ2-7
CDR3: CASTLAGSSYEQYF
DNA: TGTGCCAGCACGCTAGCGGGGAGCTCCTACGAGCAGTACTTC

V: TRBV6-1
size: many
D: .
J: TRBJ2-5
CDR3: CASSAWTEKETQYF
DNA: TGTGCCAGCAGTGCCTGGACAGAGAAAGAGACCCAGTACTTC

V: TRBV7-2
size: .
D: TRBD1
J: TRBJ2-3
CDR3: CASSVGQSTQYF
DNA: TGTGCCAGCAGCGTGGGACAGTCTACGCAGTATTTT

V: TRBV29-1
size: .
D: .
J: TRBJ2-3
CDR3: CSVDRDADTQYF
DNA: TGCAGCGTTGACAGGGACGCAGATACGCAGTATTTT

V: TRBV27
size: .
D: TRBD1
J: TRBJ1-2
CDR3: CASSLTDREPYGYTF
DNA: TGTGCCAGCAGTTTAACGGACAGGGAACCCTATGGCTACACCTTC

V: TRBV5-1
size: once
D: .
J: TRBJ1-6
CDR3: CASSDRKNSPLHF
DNA: TGCGCCAGCAGCGACCGGAAGAATTCACCCCTCCACTTT

V: TRBV14
size: many
D: .
J: TRBJ1-6
CDR3: CASSQLKGGSPLHF
DNA: TGTGCCAGCAGCCAGTTGAAGGGTGGTTCACCCCTCCACTTT

V: TRBV20-1
size: .
D: .
J: TRBJ1-2
CDR3: CSPLEGTNYGYTF
DNA: TGCAGTCCCCTTGAGGGGACTAACTATGGCTACACCTTC

V: TRBV7-3
size: many
D: TRBD2
J: TRBJ2-1
CDR3: CASSPGGNEQFF
DNA: TGTGCCAGCAGCCCCGGGGGGAATGAGCAGTTCTTC

V: TRBV11-2
size: .
D: TRBD1
J: TRBJ1-6
CDR3: CASSFGQGLYSPLHF
DNA: TGTGCCAGCAGCTTCGGACAGGGGTTGTACTCACCCCTCCACTTT

V: TRBV20-1
size: many
D: TRBD1
J: TRBJ1-3
CDR3: CSVRTGELRNTIYF
DNA: TGCAGTGTTAGGACAGGCGAATTAAGAAACACCATATATTTT

V: TRBV5-1
size: .
D: TRBD1
J: TRBJ2-3
CDR3: CASSLETGGSTDTQYF
DNA: TGCGCCAGCAGCTTGGAGACAGGGGGGAGCACAGATACGCAGTATTTT

V: TRBV7-6
size: .
D: .
J: TRBJ2-7
CDR3: CASSWQGSYEQYF
DNA: TGTGCCAGCAGCTGGCAGGGTTCCTACGAGCAGTACTTC

V: TRBV25-1
size: .
D: .
J: TRBJ1-6
CDR3: CASSDKAIYSPLHF
DNA: TGTGCCAGCAGCGACAAGGCGATTTATTCACCCCTCCACTTT

V: TRBV15
size: few
D: .
J: TRBJ2-7
CDR3: CATSRDRATSYEQYF
DNA: TGTGCCACCAGCAGAGATCGGGCAACAAGCTACGAGCAGTACTTC

V: TRBV29-1
size: .
D: .
J: TRBJ2-7
CDR3: CSVSTGGGSYEQYF
DNA: TGCAGCGTTAGTACAGGGGGGGGATCCTACGAGCAGTACTTC

V: TRBV7-9
size: many
D: .
J: TRBJ1-5
CDR3: CASSLARDGNQPQHF
DNA: TGTGCCAGCAGCTTAGCCCGGGACGGCAATCAGCCCCAGCATTTT

V: TRBV20-1
size: many
D: TRBD2
J: TRBJ2-2
CDR3: CSAPTSGGWNTGELFF
DNA: TGCAGTGCTCCGACTAGCGGGGGATGGAACACCGGGGAGCTGTTTTTT